These T cell receptor beta chains were read from a single sample in a study of blood T cell repertoires in COVID-19. Method: immunoSEQ multiplex PCR; TCRdb's copy keeps in-frame clones and lacks some. In the table there are 350,000 to 550,000 clones, 87% of which are singletons. The sample consisted of PBMCs or T cells enriched from blood (not recorded which). Receptors were obtained from a woman under 30 with acute COVID-19. Each CDR3 is given without its conserved first and last residue. Clone size is given for some rows only: seen once, a few or many times, or a class if the clone is expanded.

J: TRBJ1-5
size: NA
V: TRBV11-1
CDR3: ASSLDSKGQPQH

J: TRBJ1-1
size: few
V: TRBV12-3/TRBV12-4
CDR3: ASRVYHTEAF

J: TRBJ2-5
size: NA
V: TRBV5-1
CDR3: ASSATSGNPETQY

J: TRBJ2-7
size: NA
V: TRBV7-9
CDR3: ASSVGTRIREQY

J: TRBJ2-1
size: NA
V: TRBV28
CDR3: ASSSRRSSYNEQF

J: TRBJ1-4
size: NA
V: TRBV6-5
CDR3: ASSQTGVDEKLF

J: TRBJ2-6
size: once
V: TRBV5-1
CDR3: ASSEEGAGANVLT

J: TRBJ2-1
size: few
V: TRBV7-3
CDR3: ASSLVSRGTYNEQF

J: TRBJ2-3
size: NA
V: TRBV5-4
CDR3: ASSPRLAGATDTQY

J: TRBJ2-7
size: NA
V: TRBV15
CDR3: ATSTTRAYEQY

J: TRBJ1-2
size: NA
V: TRBV6-5
CDR3: ASSYLDRPSYGYT

J: TRBJ2-5
size: NA
V: TRBV19
CDR3: ASSMERLAGQETQY

J: TRBJ2-1
size: NA
V: TRBV6-2/TRBV6-3
CDR3: ASSYLPGLNYNEQF

J: TRBJ2-1
size: NA
V: TRBV2
CDR3: ASSEKGDSWSEQF

J: TRBJ2-2
size: NA
V: TRBV9
CDR3: ASSVVPTGGTGELF

J: TRBJ2-2
size: NA
V: TRBV5-6
CDR3: ASQTNTGELF